A selection of T cell receptor beta chains follows, all from one sample in a study of CD8 T cells in Susac syndrome. MiXCR, applied by TCRdb to the immunoSEQ multiplex PCR reads, yields one record per CDR3 protein. The table includes about 130,000 distinct CDR3 sequences, under 95% detected once. The specimen was CD8+ T cells from PBMCs. The receptors here all came from a human donor with multiple sclerosis. The CDR3 runs from the conserved cysteine through the conserved F or W. D genes are given only for firm matches. Clone sizes are given selectively: once, few, many, or a class where the clone is expanded.

V	size	J	D	DNA	CDR3
TRBV6-5	-	TRBJ2-1	TRBD2	TGTGCCAGCAGTCCTCGACCCGGGACTAGGGGGGGGGATGAGCAGTTCTTC	CASSPRPGTRGGDEQFF
TRBV7-2	-	TRBJ2-4	TRBD1	TGTGCCAGCAGCCAAGGGGGCGGTGGAACCAAAAACATTCAGTACTTC	CASSQGGGGTKNIQYF
TRBV5-1	-	TRBJ2-1	-	TGCGCCAGCAGCTTCCGAGAAGGCTCCTACAATGAGCAGTTCTTC	CASSFREGSYNEQFF
TRBV20-1	-	TRBJ1-3	-	TGCAGTGCCCTAGAGAATCCTGGAAACACCATATATTTT	CSALENPGNTIYF
TRBV14	-	TRBJ1-4	-	TGTGCCAGCAGCCAAGAAGATGCAACTAATGAAAAACTGTTTTTT	CASSQEDATNEKLFF
TRBV25-1	-	TRBJ1-2	TRBD1	TGTGCCAGCAGTGAAGGACAGGGGCTAGCTGGCTACACCTTC	CASSEGQGLAGYTF
TRBV6-1	-	TRBJ1-5	-	TGTGCCAGCAGTGAGGAGACTAGTCAGCCCCAGCATTTT	CASSEETSQPQHF
TRBV6-5	-	TRBJ2-5	-	TGTGCCAGCAGTTTCGCCGGGACGCCTGGAGAGACCCAGTACTTC	CASSFAGTPGETQYF
TRBV20-1	-	TRBJ2-7	-	TGCAGGGCAGATCGGGAGAGCCTGCCCTACGAGCAGTACTTC	CRADRESLPYEQYF
TRBV12-5	-	TRBJ1-1	TRBD1	TGTGCTAGTGGTTTGATAATCCACGGGACAGGGGGTGCGGAAGCTTTCTTT	CASGLIIHGTGGAEAFF
TRBV3-1	-	TRBJ2-2	-	TGTGCCAGCAGCCAAGATAGTTCGGCCTTCGGGGAGCTGTTTTTT	CASSQDSSAFGELFF
TRBV28	-	TRBJ1-1	-	TGTGCCAGCAGTTCTACAGGGAGGAACACTGAAGCTTTCTTT	CASSSTGRNTEAFF
TRBV4-3	-	TRBJ1-2	TRBD1	TGCGCCAGCAGCCAACCCGGACAGGGCTATGGCTACACCTTC	CASSQPGQGYGYTF
TRBV5-4	-	TRBJ1-1	TRBD1	TGTGCCAGCAGGGAGGAAAGGGGGCGAACTGAAGCTTTCTTT	CASREERGRTEAFF
TRBV5-1	once	TRBJ1-2	TRBD1	TGCGCCAGCACCCCCGCAGGGGGCAGCTATGGCTACACCTTC	CASTPAGGSYGYTF
TRBV6-4	-	TRBJ2-2	-	TGTGCCAGCAGTCAACTAGCCCGCGGGGAGCTGTTTTTT	CASSQLARGELFF
TRBV10-3	-	TRBJ1-1	-	TGTGCCATCAGTGAGTTGACCTCCCAGGGCACTGAAGCTTTCTTT	CAISELTSQGTEAFF
TRBV11-2	-	TRBJ2-7	-	TGTGCCAGCAGCCTCCTGGGCTACGAGCAGTACTTC	CASSLLGYEQYF
TRBV20-1	-	TRBJ2-7	-	TGCAGTGCTAGGGACAACTACGAGCAGTACTTC	CSARDNYEQYF
TRBV19	once	TRBJ1-1	-	TGTGCCAGTAGGCCCTTGGCGCGTGAAGCTTTCTTT	CASRPLAREAFF
TRBV7-9	few	TRBJ2-7	-	TGTGCCAGCAGCTTACGGCCCTACGAGCAGTACTTC	CASSLRPYEQYF
TRBV20-1	-	TRBJ2-2	-	TGCAGTGCTAGAGCACTCGGGCACTTAAACACCGGGGAGCTGTTTTTT	CSARALGHLNTGELFF
TRBV4-2	-	TRBJ2-1	-	TGTGCCAGCAGCCAAGGAACACACTACAATGAGCAGTTCTTC	CASSQGTHYNEQFF
TRBV3-1	-	TRBJ1-1	-	TGTGCCAGCAGCCAAGAAGAGGGAAAAACAGTGAACACTGAAGCTTTCTTT	CASSQEEGKTVNTEAFF
TRBV4-2	once	TRBJ1-1	-	TGTGCCAGCAGCCAAGATACAGGGAAGCCTGAAGCTTTCTTT	CASSQDTGKPEAFF
TRBV5-6	-	TRBJ2-7	TRBD2	TGTGCCAGCAGCGGGGGACTAGCAGCCTACGAGCAGTACTTC	CASSGGLAAYEQYF
TRBV5-4	-	TRBJ2-1	TRBD1	TGTGCCAGCAGTTCCCTGACAGGGGTGAATGAGCAGTTCTTC	CASSSLTGVNEQFF
TRBV20-1	-	TRBJ1-2	-	TGCAGTGCTGGAGAACAGGGAGACTATGGCTACACCTTC	CSAGEQGDYGYTF
TRBV27	once	TRBJ1-5	-	TGTGCCAGCAGTTTAGTGGGTCAGCCCCAGCATTTT	CASSLVGQPQHF
TRBV20-1	-	TRBJ1-5	-	TGCAGTGCTAGAGGGGACACCAATCAGCCCCAGCATTTT	CSARGDTNQPQHF
TRBV27	-	TRBJ1-1	-	TGTGCCAGCAGTGTATCTGCGGGGAGCATGAACACTGAAGCTTTCTTT	CASSVSAGSMNTEAFF
TRBV18	-	TRBJ2-3	-	TGTGCCAGCTCACTACGAGACTCACGCACAGATACGCAGTATTTT	CASSLRDSRTDTQYF
TRBV20-1	once	TRBJ2-3	-	TGCAGTGCGACCGGGACTCCCCCCGCGCAGTATTTT	CSATGTPPAQYF
TRBV7-9	-	TRBJ1-1	-	TGTGCCAGCAGCCAAGTCTTGAACACTGAAGCTTTCTTT	CASSQVLNTEAFF
TRBV5-4	-	TRBJ1-3	-	TGTGCCAGCAGCTCGACAGACACCATATATTTT	CASSSTDTIYF
TRBV4-1	-	TRBJ1-5	-	TGCGCCAGCAGCCCTCTTGATCGGGGCAATCAGCCCCAGCATTTT	CASSPLDRGNQPQHF
TRBV7-9	-	TRBJ2-1	-	TGTGCCAGCAGCGGGGACTCGCCGAATGAGCAGTTCTTC	CASSGDSPNEQFF
TRBV28	-	TRBJ2-1	-	TGTGCCAGCAAGGGAGCGATCTACAATGAGCAGTTCTTC	CASKGAIYNEQFF
TRBV28	-	TRBJ1-2	TRBD1	TGTGCCAGCAGTACAGGGGGATCCTATGGCTACACCTTC	CASSTGGSYGYTF
TRBV7-2	-	TRBJ2-4	TRBD2	TGTGCCAGCAGCATGGACATGACTAGCGGGTTAGCCAAAAACATTCAGTACTTC	CASSMDMTSGLAKNIQYF
TRBV27	-	TRBJ2-5	-	TGTGCCAGCAGTCTAGGGGGGACCCAGTACTTC	CASSLGGTQYF
TRBV6-2/TRBV6-3	once	TRBJ2-7	-	TGTGCCAGCTACTCGGGTAGGGGGATTACCTACGAGCAGTACTTC	CASYSGRGITYEQYF
TRBV2	-	TRBJ2-3	TRBD2	TGTGCCAGCTCCCCTAGGAGCGGGGGTAGCACAGATACGCAGTATTTT	CASSPRSGGSTDTQYF
TRBV19	-	TRBJ2-7	-	TGTGCCAGTAGTCCTTCCGTCAGTATAGCCTACGAGCAGTACTTC	CASSPSVSIAYEQYF
TRBV30	-	TRBJ1-5	-	TGTGCCTGGAGTTTATCGCCGGGACTCCTCGGCGGTCAGCCCCAGCATTTT	CAWSLSPGLLGGQPQHF
TRBV9	few	TRBJ2-7	-	TGTGCCAGCAGCGTAGAGGGGGGCGAGCAGTACTTC	CASSVEGGEQYF
TRBV7-9	-	TRBJ2-1	TRBD1	TGTGCCTATGACAGGGATGTGAACTCCTACAATGAGCAGTTCTTC	CAYDRDVNSYNEQFF
TRBV11-2	-	TRBJ2-7	-	TGTGCCAGCAGCTTCCGATACACAGAGTCCGAGCAGTACTTC	CASSFRYTESEQYF
TRBV7-2	-	TRBJ2-1	TRBD2	TGTGCCAGCAGAACAGCGGGAGGGTATTACAATGAGCAGTTCTTC	CASRTAGGYYNEQFF
TRBV28	-	TRBJ2-1	-	TGTGCCAGCAGGACCGGATACTGGGACTCGAACAATGAGCAGTTCTTC	CASRTGYWDSNNEQFF